This T cell receptor (beta chain) originates from a study of neurological immune-mediated disorders. Across the whole study: The roughly 34 multiple sclerosis patients comprised around 31 relapsing-remitting and 3 secondary progressive cases.

General study points: HTLV-1-associated myelopathy led in TCR clonal expansion, while multiple sclerosis ranked lowest, below healthy controls.

V lost 6 bases and J 4 bases, leaving 5 bases between the germline ends. Germline V gene lookup returns CDR1 ENHRY and CDR2 SYGVKD. The CDR3 totals 11 residues. As regards this clonotype: Its antigen is currently unknown.

MiXCR, run by TCRdb on the 5' RACE reads, gives a single entry per CDR3 protein. The data show about 60,000 distinct CDR3 sequences, around 4% seen once. The sequence was obtained from a man under 40 with multiple sclerosis. This chain joins TRBV10-3 and TRBJ2-3; D is undetermined. Input material: PBMCs. Here the CDR3 reads CAISSPDTQYF. The CDR3 DNA is TGTGCCATCAGCTCCCCAGATACGCAGTATTTT.